These 12 T cell receptor beta chains were sequenced from one sample in a study of T cells in Graves' hyperthyroidism and ophthalmopathy. There were TCR beta CDR3 regions amplified from RNA transcripts. A first-round RT-PCR of the TCR CDR3 used the HTBI primer set. TCRdb passed the multiplex PCR reads through MiXCR, listing each CDR3 protein once. The data hold about 300,000 distinct CDR3 sequences, with around 15% observed a single time. The sequenced material came from blood. These receptor sequences come from a middle-aged woman with Graves' hyperthyroidism.

This chain uses TRBV5-4 with TRBJ2-2; 11 bases agree with TRBD2. V gave up 4 bases and J gave up 5 bases; unmatched junction bases: 4. Germline CDR1 reads SGHNT; CDR2 reads YYREEE (reference sequence). This CDR3 is 15 amino acids long. The chain's CDR3 is CASSLLAGVTGELFF. CDR3 in DNA: TGTGCCAGCAGCCTACTAGCGGGAGTTACCGGGGAGCTGTTTTTT.

The chain joins TRBV5-1 to TRBJ2-5; 9 bases are shared with TRBD2. V lost 4 bases, J lost 5 bases, and 3 bases stayed unmatched. The germline gives CDR1 SGHRS, CDR2 YFSETQ. The CDR3 contains 13 residues. CDR3 loop: CASSPSGMETQYF. The CDR3 DNA reads as TGCGCCAGCAGCCCTAGCGGGATGGAGACCCAGTACTTC. The full variable domain, with the rest looked up from reference TRBV5-1 and TRBJ2-5, is KAGVTQTPRYLIKTRGQQVTLSCSPISGHRSVSWYQQTPGQGLQFLFEYFSETQRNKGNFPGRFSGRQFSNSRSEMNVSTLELGDSALYLCASSPSGMETQYFGPGTRLLVL.

This clonotype was observed many times. The rearrangement links TRBV5-1 to TRBJ2-5; 8 bases align to TRBD2. V shed 6 bases, J shed 1 base, and the junction held 8 bases outside the gene matches. CDR1 and CDR2 from the germline V gene are SGHRS and YFSETQ. The CDR3 covers 15 residues. The CDR3 DNA sequence: TGCGCCAGCACCCGGGCGGGAGGACTCCAAGAGACCCAGTACTTC. This translates into CASTRAGGLQETQYF.

This clonotype turned up a few times. This chain connects TRBV19 to TRBJ1-6; D is uncertain. This CDR3 region has 13 residues. The V gene lost 1 base and the J gene lost 8 bases, with 6 bases spanning the gap. CDR1 and CDR2 (germline): LNHDA, SQIVND (reference sequence). In DNA, the CDR3 is TGTGCCAGTAGTATAGGGGCAGATTCACCCCTCCACTTT. Translated, it gives CASSIGADSPLHF.

This clonotype was detected many times. V and J are TRBV20-1 and TRBJ2-7; 7 bases agree with TRBD1. The CDR3 loop spans 16 amino acids. The V and J ends lost 4 bases and 3 bases, in that order; junction bases with no gene match: 15. Germline V gives CDR1 DFQATT, CDR2 SNEGSKA (reference sequence). The CDR3 region has the DNA TGCAGTGCTACTCCTGGTCTGGGACAGTTTTTCTACGAGCAGTACTTC. As protein: CSATPGLGQFFYEQYF.

This clonotype was detected ten times or more. The gene calls are TRBV12-3 or TRBV12-4 and TRBJ2-3, with no clear D. V was clipped by 1 base and J by 6 bases, with 8 bases between them. This CDR3 comprises 13 residues. CDR3: CASSLGFSDTQYF. CDR3 in DNA: TGTGCCAGCAGTTTAGGGTTTAGCGATACGCAGTATTTT.

The chain combines TRBV12-3 or TRBV12-4 with TRBJ2-7, with D uncertain. CDR3 length equals 14 residues. The V end was cut by 3 bases, the J end by 0 bases, with 9 bases between. CDR3 residues: CASSFGDFSYEQYF. The CDR3 DNA reads as TGTGCCAGCAGTTTCGGAGACTTCTCCTACGAGCAGTACTTC.

This rearrangement joins TRBV7-2 to TRBJ2-3, with D perhaps TRBD1 or TRBD2 (5 bases each). V was trimmed by 2 bases and J by 4 bases, leaving 25 bases between them. The CDR3 sequence is 19 residues long. Germline V gives CDR1 SGHTA, CDR2 FQGNSA. The CDR3 DNA sequence: TGTGCCAGCAGCTTATCACCTCCCCTCCGGACAAGCGGTGCAGATACGCAGTATTTT. Translation gives CASSLSPPLRTSGADTQYF.

This chain links TRBV6-5 with TRBJ2-4; 7 bases fit TRBD2. The CDR3 has 18 residues. Germline CDR1 and CDR2: MNHEY and SVGAGI. V was clipped by 0 bases and J by 6 bases; unmatched bases: 14. CDR3 amino acids: CASSYSGGTPGGRNIQYF. DNA for the CDR3: TGTGCCAGCAGTTACTCGGGTGGGACTCCCGGGGGGAGAAACATTCAGTACTTC.

This clonotype was seen repeatedly, ten times or more. This chain links TRBV30 with TRBJ1-2, with D unresolved. This CDR3 contains 12 residues. Germline V gives CDR1 GTSNPN, CDR2 SVGIG (reference sequence). V gave up 3 bases and J gave up 4 bases, with 9 bases separating them. The CDR3 here is CAWSPGIYGYTF. CDR3 in DNA: TGTGCCTGGAGCCCCGGAATCTATGGCTACACCTTC.

Comments on this clonotype: Just one base apart from a much larger clone, this may be a read error. The V call is TRBV10-3, the J call TRBJ2-3, with D possibly matching TRBD2 (6 bases). CDR1 and CDR2 (germline): ENHRY, SYGVKD. The V end was cut by 7 bases, the J end by 5 bases, with 13 bases between. The CDR3 has 13 residues. The CDR3 region is CAITSGRQDTQYF. The CDR3 DNA follows: TGTGCCATCACTTCAGGGAGGCAAGATACGCAGTATTTT.

This chain joins TRBV5-1 and TRBJ2-3; 7 bases line up with TRBD2. Looked up from germline, CDR1 is SGHRS and CDR2 is YFSETQ. This CDR3 comprises 15 residues. J was trimmed by 2 bases and V by 4 bases; bases with no gene match: 7. For the CDR3, the DNA is TGCGCCAGCAGCGCTTTCACTAGCGCCACAGATACGCAGTATTTT. Protein: CASSAFTSATDTQYF. Based on the CDR3 plus reference TRBV5-1 and TRBJ2-3, the full variable domain is KAGVTQTPRYLIKTRGQQVTLSCSPISGHRSVSWYQQTPGQGLQFLFEYFSETQRNKGNFPGRFSGRQFSNSRSEMNVSTLELGDSALYLCASSAFTSATDTQYFGPGTRLTVL.